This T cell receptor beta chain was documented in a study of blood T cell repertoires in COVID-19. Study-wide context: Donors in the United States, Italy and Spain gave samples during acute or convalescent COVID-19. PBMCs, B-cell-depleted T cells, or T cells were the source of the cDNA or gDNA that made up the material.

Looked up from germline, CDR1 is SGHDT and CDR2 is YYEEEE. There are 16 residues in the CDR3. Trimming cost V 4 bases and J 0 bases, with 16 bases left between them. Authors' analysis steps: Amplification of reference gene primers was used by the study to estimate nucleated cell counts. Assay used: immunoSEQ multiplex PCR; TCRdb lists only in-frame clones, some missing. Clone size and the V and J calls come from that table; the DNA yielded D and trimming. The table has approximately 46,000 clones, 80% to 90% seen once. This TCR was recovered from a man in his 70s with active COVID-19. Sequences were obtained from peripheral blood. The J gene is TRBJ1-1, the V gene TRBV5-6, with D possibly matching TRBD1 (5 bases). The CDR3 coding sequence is TGTGCCAGCAGCCGAAACAGGTACCTCATGAACACTGAAGCTTTCTTT. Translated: CASSRNRYLMNTEAFF.